Below, one T cell receptor (beta chain) is given with its context. Its antigen is unidentified. The sample belongs to a study of vaccination and CD4 T cells after COVID-19. Treatment here: approximately 10-day PBMC culture with coronavirus spike peptide pools or control peptides (ViraFEST assay). Sequencing of cultured CD4+ T cell DNA used the Oncomine TCR Beta short-read assay. TCRdb reprocessed the PCR reads via MiXCR and lists one record per CDR3 protein. Of roughly 24,000 distinct CDR3 sequences listed, about 54% are singletons. Trimming stripped 1 base from V and 0 bases from J, with 9 bases between. The CDR3 runs to 15 residues. Germline lookup yields CDR1 SGHNT and CDR2 YENEEA.

The chain employs TRBV11-3 and TRBJ1-1; no definite D call. The sequence came from a human donor who had recovered from COVID-19. Sample: CD4+ T cells from blood, cultured in vitro. Here the CDR3 DNA reads TGTGCCAGCAGCTTAGGTCGGGCGGTGAACACTGAAGCTTTCTTT. This translates into CASSLGRAVNTEAFF.